This T cell receptor beta chain was sequenced in a study of a mutant IDH1 vaccine in newly diagnosed glioma. Study background: Across weeks 1, 3, 5, 7, 11, 15, 19 and 23, patients received a vaccination each time, eight in all. Beginning 4-6 weeks after radiotherapy alone, or with temozolomide cycles, vaccination took place.

V was shortened by 1 base and J by 0 bases, with 10 bases between the two germline ends. The CDR3 extends over 16 amino acids. Germline CDR1 and CDR2: SEHNR and FQNEAQ (reference sequence). In regard to this clone: The antigen remains undetermined.

The assay was immunoSEQ multiplex PCR, and TCRdb's table has in-frame clones only and misses some. The sample holds around 60,000 clones, roughly 84% seen once. Time point defined: week 11, during vaccination. Each dose of the vaccine consisted of 300 ug of mutant IDH1 20-mer peptide, with topical imiquimod. Material: PBMCs, obtained from a glioma patient whose treatment included an IDH1 peptide vaccine. The rearrangement joins TRBV7-9 to TRBJ1-5, with D unresolved. The sequence was collected from a woman in her forties or fifties with glioma. CDR3 protein: CASSLEASASNQPQHF. Written as DNA, the CDR3 is TGTGCCAGCAGCTTAGAGGCCTCCGCTAGCAATCAGCCCCAGCATTTT.